The clone carrying this T cell receptor beta chain appeared many times. The data were taken from a study of prognosis after radiotherapy for stage I lung cancer. Study in general: Every lung cancer patient of the non-small cell type was deemed medically inoperable. Ages of the approximately 13 men and roughly six women ranged roughly 53 to 85 years, median approximately 74.

Multiplex PCR in two rounds served to amplify TCR beta CDR3 from genomic DNA. Amplification during the initial PCR round employed primers specific to each TRBV and TRBJ gene. TCRdb redid the calling of the multiplex PCR reads with MiXCR, one entry per CDR3 protein. The sample includes around 26,000 distinct CDR3 sequences, around 30% seen only once; the top ten take 30% to 40%. Germline CDR1 SNHLY, CDR2 FYNNEI. Trimming removed 1 base from V and 10 bases from J, with 6 bases in between. The CDR3 totals 11 residues. The chain links TRBV2 to TRBJ2-3, with D uncertain. Sequences were derived from PBMCs, sampled before or after stereotactic body radiation therapy (not recorded which). This clonotype was obtained from a donor over 45 with non-small cell lung cancer. The CDR3 here is CASSEGRAQYF. The CDR3 bases are TGTGCCAGCAGTGAAGGGAGAGCGCAGTATTTT. The entire variable domain, with the rest obtained from reference TRBV2 and TRBJ2-3, is as follows: EPEVTQTPSHQVTQMGQEVILRCVPISNHLYFYWYRQILGQKVEFLVSFYNNEISEKSEIFDDQFSVERPDGSNFTLKIRSTKLEDSAMYFCASSEGRAQYFGPGTRLTVL.